The 15 T cell receptor beta chains presented below share a single source sample, sequenced in a study of beta chain features in type 1 diabetes. Overall study results and limits: Within each of all four CD4+ subsets, Type 1 diabetes patients had TCRB CDR3s that were moderately but significantly shorter.

Their antigens are not known. cDNA synthesis used the whole RNA isolate, giving expressed TCRB sequences. Data came from immunoSEQ multiplex PCR; TCRdb stores just in-frame clones and leaves some out. The sample contains nearly 700,000 clones, 13% of which appear only once. Material for sequencing was naive CD4+ T cells from blood. The receptors were gathered from a man aged 18 to 29 with type 1 diabetes.

This clone was detected a few times. This chain joins TRBV30 and TRBJ1-2; possible D gene TRBD1, 5 bases. Germline values: CDR1 GTSNPN, CDR2 SVGIG (reference sequence). The V gene lost 2 bases and the J gene lost 5 bases, with 18 bases spanning the gap. The CDR3 covers 15 residues. CDR3 bases: TGTGCCTGGAGTCCGGGGACCCTCGGGCGATATGGCTACACCTTC. This encodes CAWSPGTLGRYGYTF.

Comments on this clone: This CDR3 is also generated by other DNA sequences in the sample. The rearrangement links TRBV30 to TRBJ1-5, with D unclear. CDR1 is GTSNPN, CDR2 SVGIG, per germline (reference sequence). The CDR3 length is 13 residues. V was shortened by 3 bases and J by 0 bases, with 6 bases between the two germline ends. CDR3 sequence (DNA): TGTGCCTGGAGAAGGGATAGCAATCAGCCCCAGCATTTT. It translates to CAWRRDSNQPQHF.

In its sample, this clone was seen a few times. CDR3 coding DNA: TGTGCCAGCTCACCACTTGCCCTCTCTGGGGCCAACGTCCTGACTTTC. Its protein is CASSPLALSGANVLTF. This chain joins TRBV18 and TRBJ2-6; D unclear. V lost 1 base and J 0 bases, leaving 7 bases between the germline ends. The CDR3 sequence is 16 residues long. Germline V CDR1 and CDR2: KGHSH, LQKENI. Using reference TRBV18 and TRBJ2-6 for the parts outside the CDR3, the full variable domain is NAGVMQNPRHLVRRRGQEARLRCSPMKGHSHVYWYRQLPEEGLKFMVYLQKENIIDESGMPKERFSAEFPKEGPSILRIQQVVRGDSAAYFCASSPLALSGANVLTFGAGSRLTVL.

As regards this clone: Other nucleotide sequences in the sample specify the same CDR3. This chain links TRBV5-1 with TRBJ1-1, with D uncertain. Germline lookup yields CDR1 SGHRS and CDR2 YFSETQ. This CDR3 spans 13 amino acids. V lost 1 base and J lost 1, with 5 bases in between. The CDR3 is CASSLSENTEAFF. The CDR3 DNA reads as TGCGCCAGCAGCTTGTCAGAGAACACTGAAGCTTTCTTT.

The J gene is TRBJ1-1, the V gene TRBV28; D remains unclear. V lost 6 bases and J lost 2, with 4 bases in between. CDR3 length: 11 amino acids. Germline assignment: CDR1 MDHEN and CDR2 SYDVKM. The CDR3 reads CASRGNTEAFF. For the CDR3, the DNA is TGTGCCAGCAGGGGAAACACTGAAGCTTTCTTT.

This clone was seen only a few times. Other DNA sequences from this sample encode an identical CDR3 as well. This rearrangement joins TRBV20-1 to TRBJ2-5; unclear D gene. Germline V gives CDR1 DFQATT, CDR2 SNEGSKA (reference sequence). Trimming shortened V by 2 bases and J by 4 bases, and 5 bases separated the two germline ends. The CDR3 extends over 11 amino acids. DNA for the CDR3: TGCAGTGCTAGATATGGAGAGACCCAGTACTTC. Residues: CSARYGETQYF.

The table lists this clone with a few counts. This chain joins TRBV5-1 and TRBJ2-5, with a possible D match to TRBD2 (6 bases). The V gene lost 1 base and the J gene lost 1 base, with 8 bases spanning the gap. Per the germline V gene, CDR1 is SGHRS and CDR2 is YFSETQ. This CDR3 spans 14 amino acids. CDR3 in amino acids: CASSLTSPQETQYF. The CDR3 coding sequence is TGCGCCAGCAGCTTGACTAGCCCCCAAGAGACCCAGTACTTC.

The rearrangement joins TRBV2 to TRBJ1-1, with D possibly being TRBD1 (5 bases). V was trimmed by 7 bases and J by 4 bases, leaving 16 bases between them. This CDR3 has 14 amino acids. CDR1 is SNHLY, CDR2 FYNNEI, per germline. The CDR3 coding sequence is TGTGCCAGCACCCCTAATGAGGGGACCACTGAAGCTTTCTTT. Its protein is CASTPNEGTTEAFF.

V and J are TRBV19 and TRBJ2-5; maybe TRBD2 (6 bases). The germline V gene has CDR1 LNHDA and CDR2 SQIVND (reference sequence). Trimming removed 5 bases from V and 2 bases from J, with 12 bases in between. CDR3 size: 14 residues. CDR3 nucleotides: TGTGCCAGTAGTCTCCACGGGACTCAAGAGACCCAGTACTTC. As protein: CASSLHGTQETQYF.

There are a few counts of this clone. V is TRBV7-9 and J is TRBJ1-6; 9 positions agree with TRBD1. V shed 5 bases, J shed 7 bases, and the junction held 6 bases outside the gene matches. The CDR3 runs 15 residues. Germline CDR1 reads SEHNR; CDR2 reads FQNEAQ (reference sequence). For the CDR3, the DNA is TGTGCCAGCAGCCGAACAGGGGGCGGCAATTCACCCCTCCACTTT. Translating gives CASSRTGGGNSPLHF.

This chain joins TRBV9 and TRBJ1-2, with D maybe TRBD1 (5 bases). The CDR3 loop spans 13 amino acids. Germline CDR1 reads SGDLS; CDR2 reads YYNGEE. V lost 7 bases to trimming and J lost 4 bases, with 14 bases between them. CDR3: CASGGNLGYGYTF. For the CDR3, the DNA is TGTGCCAGCGGGGGGAACCTGGGCTATGGCTACACCTTC.

This clone was seen a handful of times. The V call is TRBV10-1, the J call TRBJ1-1, with D possibly matching TRBD1 (6 bases). CDR1 is WNHNN, CDR2 SYGVQD, per germline (reference sequence). V was cut by 5 bases and J by 11 bases, with 15 bases left in between. The CDR3 sequence is 12 residues long. The CDR3 DNA sequence: TGCGCCAGCAGTATACAGGGACGGGGTGCTTTCTTT. Its translation is CASSIQGRGAFF.

This clone was observed a few times. This chain joins TRBV2 and TRBJ2-1; 8 bases map to TRBD1. This CDR3 has 17 amino acids. V was clipped by 7 bases and J by 0 bases; unmatched bases: 11. CDR1 is SNHLY, CDR2 FYNNEI, per germline. The DNA for the CDR3 is TGTGCCAGCACTGGCCTGGTACAGGGGGTCTCCTACAATGAGCAGTTCTTC. The encoded protein is CASTGLVQGVSYNEQFF.

This clone has only a few counts. The V call is TRBV30, the J call TRBJ1-1; D is possibly TRBD1 (5 bases). The CDR3 is made up of 15 amino acids. Looked up from germline, CDR1 is GTSNPN and CDR2 is SVGIG (reference sequence). V lost 1 base to trimming and J lost 4 bases, with 16 bases between them. In DNA, the CDR3 is TGTGCCTGGAGTGGAGAGACAGCTGTGGGCACTGAAGCTTTCTTT. This codes for CAWSGETAVGTEAFF.

This clone has more than one count but fewer than ten. The CDR3 nucleotides read TGCGCCAGCAGTAACCAGGACAGGGGTGGTGAGCAGTACTTC. Its protein product is CASSNQDRGGEQYF. The V gene is TRBV10-1, the J gene TRBJ2-7; the match to TRBD1 covers 9 bases. Germline CDR1 and CDR2: WNHNN and SYGVQD (reference sequence). The junction had 9 bases not matched to a gene; V was cut back by 5 bases and J by 7 bases. CDR3 length: 14 residues.